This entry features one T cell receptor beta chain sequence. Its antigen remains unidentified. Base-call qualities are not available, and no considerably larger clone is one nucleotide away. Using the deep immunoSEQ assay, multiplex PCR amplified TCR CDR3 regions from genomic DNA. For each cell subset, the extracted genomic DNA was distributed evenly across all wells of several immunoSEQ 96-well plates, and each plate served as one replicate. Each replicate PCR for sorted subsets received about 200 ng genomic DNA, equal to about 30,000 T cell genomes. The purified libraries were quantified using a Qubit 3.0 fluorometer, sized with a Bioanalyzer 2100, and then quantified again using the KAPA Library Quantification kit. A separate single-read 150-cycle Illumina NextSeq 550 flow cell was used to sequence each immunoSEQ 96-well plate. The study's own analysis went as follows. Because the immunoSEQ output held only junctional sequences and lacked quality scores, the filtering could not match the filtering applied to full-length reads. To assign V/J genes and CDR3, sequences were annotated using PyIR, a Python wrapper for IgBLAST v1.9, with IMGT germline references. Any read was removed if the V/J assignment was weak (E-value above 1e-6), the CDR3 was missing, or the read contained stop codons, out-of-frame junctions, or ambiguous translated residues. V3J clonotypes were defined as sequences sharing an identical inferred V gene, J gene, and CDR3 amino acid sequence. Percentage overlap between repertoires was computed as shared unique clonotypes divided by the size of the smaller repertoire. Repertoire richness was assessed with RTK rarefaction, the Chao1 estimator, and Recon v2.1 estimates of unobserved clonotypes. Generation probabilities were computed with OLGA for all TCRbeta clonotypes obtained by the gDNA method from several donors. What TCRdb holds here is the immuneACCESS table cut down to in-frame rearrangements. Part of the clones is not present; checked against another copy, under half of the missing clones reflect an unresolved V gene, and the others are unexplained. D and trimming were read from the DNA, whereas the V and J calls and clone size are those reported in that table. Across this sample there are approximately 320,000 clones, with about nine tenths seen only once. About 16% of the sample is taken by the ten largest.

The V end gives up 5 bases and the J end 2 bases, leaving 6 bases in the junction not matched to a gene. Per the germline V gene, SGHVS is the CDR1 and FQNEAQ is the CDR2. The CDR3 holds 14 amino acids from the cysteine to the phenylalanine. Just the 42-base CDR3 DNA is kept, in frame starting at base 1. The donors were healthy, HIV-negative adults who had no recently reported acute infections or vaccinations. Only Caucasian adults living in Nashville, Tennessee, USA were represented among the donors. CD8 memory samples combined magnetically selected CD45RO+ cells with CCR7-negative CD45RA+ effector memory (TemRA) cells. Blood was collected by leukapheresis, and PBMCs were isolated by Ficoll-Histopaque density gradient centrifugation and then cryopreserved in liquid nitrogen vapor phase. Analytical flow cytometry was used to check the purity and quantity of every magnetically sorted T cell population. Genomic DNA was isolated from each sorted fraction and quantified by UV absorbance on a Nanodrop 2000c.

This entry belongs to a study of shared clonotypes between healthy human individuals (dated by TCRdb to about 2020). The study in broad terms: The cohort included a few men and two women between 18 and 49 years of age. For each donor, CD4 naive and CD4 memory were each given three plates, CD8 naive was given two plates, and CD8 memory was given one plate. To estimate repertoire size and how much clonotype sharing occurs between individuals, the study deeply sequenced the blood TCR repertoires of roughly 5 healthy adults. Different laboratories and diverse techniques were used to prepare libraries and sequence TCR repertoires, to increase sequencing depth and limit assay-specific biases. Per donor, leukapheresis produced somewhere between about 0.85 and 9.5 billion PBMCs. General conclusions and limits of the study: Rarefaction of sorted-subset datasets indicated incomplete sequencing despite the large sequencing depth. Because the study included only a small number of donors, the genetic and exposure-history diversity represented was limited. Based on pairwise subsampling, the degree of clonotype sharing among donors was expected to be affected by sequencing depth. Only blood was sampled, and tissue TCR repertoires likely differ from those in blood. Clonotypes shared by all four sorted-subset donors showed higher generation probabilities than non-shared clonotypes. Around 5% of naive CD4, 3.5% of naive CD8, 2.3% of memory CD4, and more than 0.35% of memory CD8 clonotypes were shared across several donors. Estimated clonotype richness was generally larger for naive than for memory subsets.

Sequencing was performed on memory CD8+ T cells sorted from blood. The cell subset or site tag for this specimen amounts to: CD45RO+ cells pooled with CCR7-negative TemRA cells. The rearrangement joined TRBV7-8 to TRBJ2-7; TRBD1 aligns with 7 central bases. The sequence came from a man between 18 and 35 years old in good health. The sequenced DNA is TGTGCCAGCAGCCAGGGGGTAGGAGCCTACGAGCAGTACTTC. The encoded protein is CASSQGVGAYEQYF. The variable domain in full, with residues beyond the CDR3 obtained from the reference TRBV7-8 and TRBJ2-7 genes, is GAGVSQSPRYKVAKRGQDVALRCDPISGHVSLFWYQQALGQGPEFLTYFQNEAQLDKSGLPSDRFFAERPEGSVSTLKIQRTQQEDSAVYLCASSQGVGAYEQYFGPGTRLTVT.